Shown below are 12 T cell receptor beta chains from a single sample sequenced in a study of CD8+CD57+ T cells in acquired aplastic anemia. TCR beta VDJ combinations and CDR3 sequences were profiled from genomic DNA. TCRdb ran MiXCR on the reads and lists one entry per CDR3 protein. The data hold roughly 420,000 distinct CDR3 sequences, with under 80% observed a single time. Material for sequencing was sorted CD4+, CD8+, or CD8+CD57+ T cells (not recorded which) from PBMCs. All receptors come from a human donor in good health, serving as a control.

Concerning this clonotype: The junction does not match germline at one end; this may be a read error. V usage is TRBV7-2 and J usage is TRBJ2-7, with 9 bases that match TRBD1. This CDR3 has 14 amino acids. Germline CDR1 is SGHTA and CDR2 is FQGNSA. For the CDR3, the DNA is TGTGCCAGCAGCTCCGAGACAGGGGGTCAGCCCCAGCATTTC. This translates into CASSSETGGQPQHF.

Only a few counts were recorded for this clonotype. The J gene is TRBJ1-2, the V gene TRBV24-1; D is ambiguous. This CDR3 is built from 14 residues. From germline, CDR1 is KGHDR and CDR2 SFDVKD. Trimming took off 4 bases at V and 0 bases at J, with 8 bases between the two ends. In nucleotides, the CDR3 is TGTGCCACCAGTGAGGCAGGCTCTAACTATGGCTACACCTTC. Amino acid sequence: CATSEAGSNYGYTF.

The chain has TRBV16 and TRBJ2-5; D is unclear. The CDR3 sequence is 14 residues long. Germline V CDR1 and CDR2: KGHSY, FQNENV. Trimming shortened V by 4 bases and J by 7 bases, and 16 bases separated the two germline ends. CDR3 loop: CASSPLGNRRTQYF. The CDR3 DNA is TGTGCCAGCAGCCCGCTGGGGAACCGAAGGACCCAGTACTTC.

As to this clonotype: Since the CDR3 does not end with the conserved phenylalanine or tryptophan, this likely comes from a read error. The DNA is left out, because the CDR3 cannot be placed on it with certainty; the CDR3 is given as TCRdb lists it. The chain is built from TRBV19 and TRBJ1-4; TRBD1 is taken as the D call from the table, unchecked against the DNA. The CDR3 totals 14 residues, both ends included. Germline CDR1 is LNHDA and CDR2 is SQIVND (reference sequence). CDR3 loop: CASTGQGTQPQQFG.

V and J are TRBV5-1 and TRBJ1-4, with 9 bases lining up with TRBD1. V was clipped by 4 bases and J by 7 bases; unmatched bases: 8. Germline V gene lookup returns CDR1 SGHRS and CDR2 YFSETQ. This CDR3 has 15 amino acids. The DNA for the CDR3 is TGCGCCAGCAGCGTGTCGGGACAGGGAAGTGAAAAACTGTTTTTT. Its protein is CASSVSGQGSEKLFF.

A remark on this clonotype: No DNA is shown, since the ends of the CDR3 on it are uncertain; the CDR3 is the one TCRdb lists. This chain links TRBV12-3 or TRBV12-4 with TRBJ2-1; the D call of TRBD2 is as the table states it, not checked on the DNA. The CDR3 is 22 residues long, ends included. The CDR3: CDSSFYICSAKWRGRSYNEQFF.

The genes are TRBV12-3 or TRBV12-4 and TRBJ2-3; D gene uncertain. V was clipped by 1 base and J by 3 bases, with 8 bases between them. CDR3 length: 14 residues. CDR3 sequence reads: CASSLDSKTDTQYF. The CDR3 DNA reads TGTGCCAGCAGTTTAGATTCGAAGACAGATACGCAGTATTTT.

The rearrangement uses TRBV7-9 and TRBJ2-3, with D perhaps matching TRBD2 (6 bases). Looked up from germline, CDR1 is SEHNR and CDR2 is FQNEAQ (reference sequence). The length of the CDR3 is 16 residues. Trimming removed 4 bases from V and 3 bases from J, with 17 bases in between. The chain's CDR3 is CASSSGLTEVTDTQYF. The CDR3 nucleotides are TGTGCCAGCAGCTCGGGACTGACGGAAGTAACAGATACGCAGTATTTT.

This clonotype was seen a few times. This clone may be a read error of a much larger clone one base away. The chain uses TRBV6-2 or TRBV6-3 and TRBJ2-5; D gene uncertain. Per the germline V gene, CDR1 is MNHEY and CDR2 is SVGEGT. With 7 bases removed from V and 2 bases from J, the gap between germline ends came to 5 bases. CDR3 size: 11 residues. CDR3 coding DNA: TGTGCCAGCACGGTTCAAGAGACCCAGTACTTC. Protein product: CASTVQETQYF.

The V and J genes are TRBV7-4 and TRBJ2-3; D gene uncertain. The CDR3 has 16 amino acids. In germline, CDR1 is SGHVT, CDR2 SQSDAQ. V lost 5 bases to trimming and J lost 10 bases, with 25 bases between them. As DNA, the CDR3 is TGTGCCAGCAGCGAAGGGATCTCCCTCCACGAAGAGCCGCAGTATTTT. Translated, it gives CASSEGISLHEEPQYF.

This clonotype was picked up a small number of times. This chain links TRBV19 with TRBJ1-6; D uncertain. Germline-derived CDR1 and CDR2 are LNHDA and SQIVND (reference sequence). V was trimmed by 3 bases and J by 10 bases, leaving 10 bases between them. The CDR3 is 13 amino acids. The CDR3 DNA reads TGTGCCAGTAGTATCGCAGGAAAATCACCCCTCCACTTT. Its protein product is CASSIAGKSPLHF. The variable domain in full, completed from reference TRBV19 and TRBJ1-6, reads DGGITQSPKYLFRKEGQNVTLSCEQNLNHDAMYWYRQDPGQGLRLIYYSQIVNDFQKGDIAEGYSVSREKKESFPLTVTSAQKNPTAFYLCASSIAGKSPLHFGNGTRLTVT.

With respect to this clonotype: Because the CDR3's place on the DNA is in doubt, the DNA is left out and the CDR3 is given as listed by TCRdb. The chain carries TRBV10-1 and TRBJ1-1; the D segment call TRBD1 is taken from the table without a DNA check. With termini counted, the CDR3 has 15 amino acids. Germline CDR1 reads WNHNN; CDR2 reads SYGVQD (reference sequence). CDR3 loop: CCASSLGQPNTEAFF.